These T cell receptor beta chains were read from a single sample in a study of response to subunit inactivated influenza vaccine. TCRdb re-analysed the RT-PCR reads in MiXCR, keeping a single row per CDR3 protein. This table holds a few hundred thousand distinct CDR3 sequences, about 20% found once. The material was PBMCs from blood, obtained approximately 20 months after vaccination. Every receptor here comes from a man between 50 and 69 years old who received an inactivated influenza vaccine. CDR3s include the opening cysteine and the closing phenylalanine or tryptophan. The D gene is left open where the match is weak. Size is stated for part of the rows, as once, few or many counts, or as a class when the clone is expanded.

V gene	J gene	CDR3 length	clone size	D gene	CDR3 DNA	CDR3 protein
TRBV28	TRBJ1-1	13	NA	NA	TGTGCCAGTATGGGACACTTGAACACTGAAGCTTTCTTT	CASMGHLNTEAFF
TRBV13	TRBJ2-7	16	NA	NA	TGTGCCAGCAGCTTACCCAGGAAGGGTGAACCCTACGAGCAGTACTTC	CASSLPRKGEPYEQYF
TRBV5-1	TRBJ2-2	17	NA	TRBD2	TGCGCCAGCAGCCCCCCGGGACTAATCGCGAACACCGGGGAGCTGTTTTTT	CASSPPGLIANTGELFF
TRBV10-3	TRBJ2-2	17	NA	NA	TGTGCCATCAGTGGGACCGGGTACAGAGCGAACACCGGGGAGCTGTTTTTT	CAISGTGYRANTGELFF
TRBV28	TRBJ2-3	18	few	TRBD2	TGTGCCAGCAGTGGGACTAGCGGGGGGCCATATCGGACAGATACGCAGTATTTT	CASSGTSGGPYRTDTQYF
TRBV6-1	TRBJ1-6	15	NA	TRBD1	TGTGCCAGCACTCCGACAGGGCAGGGTAGAGCACCCCTCCACTTT	CASTPTGQGRAPLHF
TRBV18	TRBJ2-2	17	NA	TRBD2	TGTGCCAGCTCACCACGACCGGGACTAGCGAACACCGGGGAGCTGTTTTTT	CASSPRPGLANTGELFF
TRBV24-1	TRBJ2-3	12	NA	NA	TGTGCCACCAGCACAGGGACCGATACGCAGTATTTT	CATSTGTDTQYF
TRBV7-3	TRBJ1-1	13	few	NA	TGTGCCAGCAGCCCGGGGCGGGACACTGAAGCTTTCTTT	CASSPGRDTEAFF
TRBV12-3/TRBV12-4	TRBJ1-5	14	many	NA	TGTGCCAGCAGTGCTGTCTTGGAGGGGGAGCCCCAGCATTTT	CASSAVLEGEPQHF
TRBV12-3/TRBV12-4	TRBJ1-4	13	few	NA	TGTGCCAGCAGTTTCGGACAGATTGAAAAACTGTTTTTT	CASSFGQIEKLFF
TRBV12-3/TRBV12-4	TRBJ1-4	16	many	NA	TGTGCCAGCAGTGCCAGATCAGACAGGCTTCATGAAAAACTGTTTTTT	CASSARSDRLHEKLFF
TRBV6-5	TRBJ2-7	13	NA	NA	TGTGCCAGCAGTTACGACAGGAACTACGAGCAGTACTTC	CASSYDRNYEQYF
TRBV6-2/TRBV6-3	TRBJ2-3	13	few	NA	TGTGCCAGCAGTTACCGGGAGTGGGATACGCAGTATTTT	CASSYREWDTQYF
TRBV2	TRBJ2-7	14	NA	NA	TGTGCCAGCAGTGCAACAGGGTTGCGCTACGAGCAGTACTTC	CASSATGLRYEQYF